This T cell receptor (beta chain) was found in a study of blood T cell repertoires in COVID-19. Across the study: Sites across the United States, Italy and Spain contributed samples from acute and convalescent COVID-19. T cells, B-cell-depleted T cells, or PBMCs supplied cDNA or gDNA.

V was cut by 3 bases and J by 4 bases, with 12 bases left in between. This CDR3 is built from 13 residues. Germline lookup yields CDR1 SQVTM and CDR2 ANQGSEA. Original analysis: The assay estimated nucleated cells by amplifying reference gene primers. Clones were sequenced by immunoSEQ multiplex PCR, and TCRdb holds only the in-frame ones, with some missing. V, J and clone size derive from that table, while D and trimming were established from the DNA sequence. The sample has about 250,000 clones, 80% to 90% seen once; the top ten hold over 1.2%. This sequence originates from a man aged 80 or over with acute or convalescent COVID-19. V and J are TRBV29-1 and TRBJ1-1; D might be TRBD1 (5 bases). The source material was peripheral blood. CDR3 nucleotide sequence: TGCAGCGTTGATGGGCGGGGGGGCACTGAAGCTTTCTTT. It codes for CSVDGRGGTEAFF.